These 23 T cell receptor beta chains share one sample of origin, sequenced in a study of post-analysis software for immune sequencing data. Findings and limits, study-wide: About 5 TRBV segments (TRBV5-6, TRBV5-1 and TRBV20-1 among them) occurred more frequently in patients than in controls.

Incorporated into the TCR beta cDNA libraries were unique molecular identifiers, which served to reduce PCR and sequencing biases. TCRdb fed the PCR reads into MiXCR, producing one record per CDR3 protein. The data hold about 620,000 distinct CDR3 sequences, with about 40% observed a single time. The antigens for these receptors are not known. Sequences were obtained from blood. Receptor source: a girl between 10 and 17 years old with multiple sclerosis.

This clonotype was picked up one time. The chain employs TRBV28 and TRBJ2-7; 12 bases are a match to TRBD1. The CDR3 has 15 residues. Trimming cost V 5 bases and J 9 bases; bases outside gene matches: 11. Looked up from germline, CDR1 is MDHEN and CDR2 is SYDVKM. This CDR3 reads CASSTPGQGAHGQYF. The CDR3 DNA is TGTGCCAGCAGTACACCGGGACAGGGGGCCCACGGGCAGTACTTC.

The chain recombines TRBV5-1 with TRBJ1-2; D is unresolved. This CDR3 has 17 residues. CDR1 is SGHRS and CDR2 is YFSETQ in the germline V gene. The V and J ends lost 2 bases and 1 base respectively, with 18 bases between them. CDR3 region: CASSFKPRAMLNYGYTF. CDR3 DNA: TGCGCCAGCAGCTTCAAGCCGCGGGCAATGCTTAACTATGGCTACACCTTC.

The chain links TRBV5-1 to TRBJ2-1; 8 bases agree with TRBD2. From germline, CDR1 is SGHRS and CDR2 YFSETQ. V shed 4 bases and J 8 bases; nucleotides not matched to a gene: 5. The CDR3 consists of 13 residues. The CDR3 DNA is TGCGCCAGCAGCCAGGGGCGGGGGGATGAGCAGTTCTTC. It is translated as CASSQGRGDEQFF.

This clonotype was found a few times. This chain joins TRBV28 and TRBJ2-4; 9 bases are a match to TRBD1. The end of the DNA aligns better with TRBJ2-7, so the J call may be wrong. The length of the CDR3 is 15 residues. Germline V CDR1 and CDR2: MDHEN, SYDVKM. The CDR3 loop reads CASSTGGPSSYEQYF. The CDR3 DNA follows: TGTGCCAGCAGCACAGGGGGCCCCTCCTCCTACGAGCAGTACTTC.

This clonotype was seen only a few times. This chain links TRBV5-1 with TRBJ1-1, with 9 bases matching TRBD1. V shed 1 base and J 6 bases; nucleotides not matched to a gene: 4. There are 14 residues in the CDR3. From germline, CDR1 is SGHRS and CDR2 YFSETQ. Written as DNA, the CDR3 is TGCGCCAGCAGCTTGATCACAGGGGGCTCTGAAGCTTTCTTT. Residues: CASSLITGGSEAFF.

V gene TRBV5-1 combines with J gene TRBJ1-1, with 7 bases that match TRBD1. The germline V gene encodes CDR1 SGHRS and CDR2 YFSETQ. This CDR3 is built from 16 residues. After removal of 5 bases from V and 5 bases from J, the junction contained 15 bases not matched to a gene. The CDR3 DNA is TGCGCCAGCAGACTCTCCCGAACAGGGGAAAGGACTGAAGCTTTCTTT. This codes for CASRLSRTGERTEAFF.

This clonotype was detected a few times. V usage is TRBV12-3 or TRBV12-4 and J usage is TRBJ2-7; a possible D gene is TRBD1 (6 bases). Trimming removed 0 bases from V and 0 bases from J, with 18 bases in between. The length of the CDR3 is 18 residues. CDR3 sequence: CASSLAPRGYTGSYEQYF. DNA of the CDR3: TGTGCCAGCAGTTTAGCCCCGAGGGGGTATACGGGCTCCTACGAGCAGTACTTC.

This clonotype came up a few times. The gene calls are TRBV7-2 and TRBJ2-1; D perhaps matches TRBD1 (5 bases). Deletions cut 2 bases from V and 10 bases from J, with 9 bases between. Germline CDR1 reads SGHTA; CDR2 reads FQGNSA. CDR3 size: 12 residues. The CDR3 sequence: CASSLRQYEQFF. CDR3 in DNA: TGTGCCAGCAGCTTACGACAGTACGAGCAGTTCTTC.

This chain joins TRBV10-3 and TRBJ2-3, with 7 bases fitting TRBD2. Per germline, CDR1 ENHRY and CDR2 SYGVKD. The CDR3 extends over 13 amino acids. J was trimmed by 5 bases and V by 6 bases; bases with no gene match: 5. CDR3 loop: CAIRGPGGDTQYF. The CDR3 nucleotides read TGTGCCATCAGAGGACCGGGGGGAGATACGCAGTATTTT.

The J gene is TRBJ2-1, the V gene TRBV10-3, with 9 positions matching TRBD2. The CDR3 is made up of 14 amino acids. Germline V gene sequence: CDR1 ENHRY, CDR2 SYGVKD. V was pared by 3 bases and J by 4 bases, with 1 base of the junction left unmatched. CDR3 loop: CAISDSGSYNEQFF. The CDR3 nucleotides are TGTGCCATCAGTGATAGCGGGAGTTACAATGAGCAGTTCTTC.

The rearrangement links TRBV5-6 to TRBJ1-1, with a possible D match to TRBD1 (5 bases). CDR1 and CDR2 from the germline V gene are SGHDT and YYEEEE. V was clipped by 0 bases and J by 6 bases, with 15 bases between them. CDR3 length equals 15 residues. DNA of the CDR3: TGTGCCAGCAGCTTGGGCGGACACCTAAGGCCTGAAGCTTTCTTT. It translates to CASSLGGHLRPEAFF.

This clonotype was seen only a few times. The J gene is TRBJ1-1, the V gene TRBV5-1; 8 bases are shared with TRBD1. The V gene end was trimmed by 1 base and the J gene end by 0 bases; junction bases not matched to a gene: 8. The CDR3 totals 17 residues. CDR1 is SGHRS and CDR2 is YFSETQ in the germline V gene. CDR3 protein: CASSLIPPGQVNTEAFF. CDR3 sequence (DNA): TGCGCCAGCAGCTTGATACCTCCGGGACAGGTGAACACTGAAGCTTTCTTT.

The chain couples TRBV5-1 to TRBJ2-1, with TRBD2 matching 13 bases. In germline, CDR1 is SGHRS, CDR2 YFSETQ. The CDR3 totals 15 residues. J gave up 15 bases and V 4 bases, and 13 bases lay outside the gene matches. The CDR3, as DNA: TGCGCCAGCAGCGTGACTAGCGGGGGGCCCGATTCTCCGTTCTTC. Residues: CASSVTSGGPDSPFF.

This sequence joins TRBV6-5 and TRBJ2-7; tentatively, D is TRBD1 (6 bases). V lost 0 bases and J lost 0, with 12 bases in between. Germline V gene lookup returns CDR1 MNHEY and CDR2 SVGAGI. The CDR3 contains 16 residues. The CDR3 nucleotides are TGTGCCAGCAGTTACTCGCCAACAGGGATCTCCTACGAGCAGTACTTC. It translates to CASSYSPTGISYEQYF.

This clonotype has a single count. The chain has TRBV12-3 or TRBV12-4 and TRBJ2-7; 7 bases match TRBD1. V was pared by 4 bases and J by 4 bases, with 16 bases of the junction left unmatched. The CDR3 runs to 17 residues. In DNA, the CDR3 is TGTGCCAGCAGTTCGCCCCGGGACAGCTCTTATGGGTACGAGCAGTACTTC. It specifies CASSSPRDSSYGYEQYF.

As DNA, the CDR3 is TGCAGTGCTAGACAGCTAGCGGGGGGGCTCTTCTACGAGCAGTACTTC. Amino acid sequence: CSARQLAGGLFYEQYF. The V and J genes are TRBV20-1 and TRBJ2-7; 12 bases are shared with TRBD2. J was trimmed by 3 bases and V by 2 bases; bases with no gene match: 8. CDR3 length: 16 residues. Per germline, CDR1 DFQATT and CDR2 SNEGSKA (reference sequence).

The chain couples TRBV20-1 to TRBJ2-5, with D unresolved. There are 13 residues in the CDR3. V lost 2 bases, J lost 5 bases, and 12 bases lay in between. CDR1 is DFQATT, CDR2 SNEGSKA, per germline (reference sequence). The CDR3 DNA reads as TGCAGTGCTAGAAAAACAGTGGCGGAGACCCAGTACTTC. It codes for CSARKTVAETQYF.

The V gene is TRBV10-3, the J gene TRBJ2-3; 11 positions match TRBD2. The CDR3 length is 15 residues. The ends lost 7 bases at V and 1 base at J; junction bases unmatched: 4. Germline V gene lookup returns CDR1 ENHRY and CDR2 SYGVKD. The CDR3 DNA follows: TGTGCCATCAAGAAGGGACTAGCGGGCACAGATACGCAGTATTTT. Its translation is CAIKKGLAGTDTQYF.

This chain links TRBV12-3 or TRBV12-4 with TRBJ1-3; D not certain. The CDR3 has 20 residues. V shed 5 bases and J shed 0 bases, with 26 bases lying between them. CDR3 nucleotide sequence: TGTGCCAGCAGTCGCCAATACCGGGCGGGCCCAAAGATCTCTGGAAACACCATATATTTT. Residues: CASSRQYRAGPKISGNTIYF.

The chain employs TRBV7-3 and TRBJ2-7; perhaps TRBD2 as D (6 bases). Germline CDR1 reads SGHTA; CDR2 reads FQGTGA. This CDR3 is 13 amino acids long. V gave up 4 bases and J gave up 7 bases, with 14 bases separating them. CDR3 DNA: TGTGCCAGCAGCTGGGACTGGAGTAATGAGCAGTACTTC. This codes for CASSWDWSNEQYF. Full variable domain (missing parts from reference TRBV7-3 and TRBJ2-7): GAGVSQTPSNKVTEKGKYVELRCDPISGHTALYWYRQSLGQGPEFLIYFQGTGAADDSGLPNDRFFAVRPEGSVSTLKIQRTERGDSAVYLCASSWDWSNEQYFGPGTRLTVT.

The V call is TRBV5-1, the J call TRBJ1-2; no clear D. Germline CDR1 SGHRS, CDR2 YFSETQ. V was cut by 0 bases and J by 7 bases, with 10 bases left in between. There are 13 residues in the CDR3. The CDR3 sequence: CASSLEVTGGYTF. The CDR3 DNA follows: TGCGCCAGCAGCTTGGAGGTTACGGGTGGCTACACCTTC.

V usage is TRBV6-5 and J usage is TRBJ1-1; TRBD1 is a possible D gene (5 bases). Trimming took 7 bases from V and 1 from J, leaving 10 bases between them. CDR1 is MNHEY, CDR2 SVGAGI, per germline. The CDR3 length is 13 residues. The chain's CDR3 is CASNPGGNTEAFF. CDR3 in DNA: TGTGCCAGCAACCCCGGGGGGAACACTGAAGCTTTCTTT.

V usage is TRBV11-2 and J usage is TRBJ2-1; D remains unclear. CDR3 length: 12 residues. V dropped 4 bases and J dropped 10 bases, with 11 bases sitting between them. CDR1 is SGHAT, CDR2 FQNNGV, per germline. The CDR3 region has the DNA TGTGCCAGCAGCTCGCCCTCCGTGGAGCAGTTCTTC. Translation gives CASSSPSVEQFF.